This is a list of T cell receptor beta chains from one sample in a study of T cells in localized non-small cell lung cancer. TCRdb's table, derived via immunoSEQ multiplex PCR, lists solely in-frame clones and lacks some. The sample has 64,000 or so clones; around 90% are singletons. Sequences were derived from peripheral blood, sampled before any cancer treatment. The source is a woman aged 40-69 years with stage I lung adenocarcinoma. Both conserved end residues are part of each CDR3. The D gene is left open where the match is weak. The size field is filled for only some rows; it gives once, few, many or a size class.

CDR3aa: CASSLARGSGLGTMNTEAFF
CDR3nt: TGCGCCAGCAGCTTGGCCCGCGGGAGCGGGCTAGGGACTATGAACACTGAAGCTTTCTTT
j_gene: TRBJ1-1
v_gene: TRBV5-1
d_gene: .
abundance: .

CDR3aa: CASSLGSGLAGNNEQFF
CDR3nt: TGTGCCAGCAGCTTAGGTTCGGGACTAGCGGGGAACAATGAGCAGTTCTTC
j_gene: TRBJ2-1
v_gene: TRBV7-2
d_gene: TRBD2
abundance: .

CDR3aa: CASSETGTGGYTF
CDR3nt: TGTGCCAGCAGCGAGACAGGGACCGGTGGCTACACCTTC
j_gene: TRBJ1-2
v_gene: TRBV2
d_gene: TRBD1
abundance: few

CDR3aa: CASSIFRANTEAFF
CDR3nt: TGTGCCAGTAGTATATTCAGGGCTAACACTGAAGCTTTCTTT
j_gene: TRBJ1-1
v_gene: TRBV19
d_gene: .
abundance: .

CDR3aa: CASSLPRDNSWSYEQYF
CDR3nt: TGTGCCAGCAGCCTACCCCGGGACAACTCATGGTCCTACGAGCAGTACTTC
j_gene: TRBJ2-7
v_gene: TRBV7-9
d_gene: .
abundance: .

CDR3aa: CASSYSSRDYGYTF
CDR3nt: TGTGCCAGCAGTTACTCGAGCCGGGACTATGGCTACACCTTC
j_gene: TRBJ1-2
v_gene: TRBV6-6
d_gene: .
abundance: .

CDR3aa: CASSLALAGDADTQYF
CDR3nt: TGTGCCAGCAGCTTGGCTTTAGCGGGGGATGCAGATACGCAGTATTTT
j_gene: TRBJ2-3
v_gene: TRBV5-6
d_gene: TRBD2
abundance: .

CDR3aa: CASSRQFSGNTIYF
CDR3nt: TGTGCCAGCAGCCGACAGTTCTCTGGAAACACCATATATTTT
j_gene: TRBJ1-3
v_gene: TRBV6-5
d_gene: .
abundance: .

CDR3aa: CASSQAGPGGNQPQHF
CDR3nt: TGTGCCAGCAGCCAAGCAGGTCCAGGAGGCAATCAGCCCCAGCATTTT
j_gene: TRBJ1-5
v_gene: TRBV4-2
d_gene: .
abundance: .

CDR3aa: CSVEWAARGNYEQYF
CDR3nt: TGCAGCGTTGAATGGGCGGCGCGGGGGAACTACGAGCAGTACTTC
j_gene: TRBJ2-7
v_gene: TRBV29-1
d_gene: TRBD2
abundance: .

CDR3aa: CASRRGDTSMNTEAFF
CDR3nt: TGCGCCAGCCGTCGGGGGGACACTTCAATGAACACTGAAGCTTTCTTT
j_gene: TRBJ1-1
v_gene: TRBV5-1
d_gene: .
abundance: .

CDR3aa: CASSILPGNTGELFF
CDR3nt: TGTGCCAGTAGTATTCTCCCAGGGAACACCGGGGAGCTGTTTTTT
j_gene: TRBJ2-2
v_gene: TRBV19
d_gene: .
abundance: .

CDR3aa: CASSYPGLAGESGDTQYF
CDR3nt: TGTGCCAGCAGCTACCCGGGACTAGCGGGCGAGTCGGGGGATACGCAGTATTTT
j_gene: TRBJ2-3
v_gene: TRBV5-5
d_gene: TRBD2
abundance: .

CDR3aa: CASSPTGETQYF
CDR3nt: TGTGCCAGCTCACCGACAGGGGAGACCCAGTACTTC
j_gene: TRBJ2-5
v_gene: TRBV18
d_gene: TRBD1
abundance: .

CDR3aa: CASSLSTGSQFF
CDR3nt: TGTGCCAGCAGTTTATCGACAGGGAGTCAGTTCTTC
j_gene: TRBJ2-1
v_gene: TRBV27
d_gene: TRBD1
abundance: .